This entry lists 16 T cell receptor beta chains sequenced from one sample in a study of T cell repertoires in cytomegalovirus infection. No antigen has been assigned to these receptors. From the reads, TCRdb called clonotypes with MiXCR, one entry per CDR3 protein. Of under 90,000 distinct CDR3 sequences in the sample, around 49% are singletons; the top ten hold about 92%. The specimen comprised CD8+ T cells from cultured PBMCs, sampled from culture after CMV antigen stimulation. The receptors shown here come from a human donor in good health (CMV status not recorded). Some clones in this sample may be carry-over from other donors' samples.

This clonotype was recorded a few times. J is TRBJ2-1 and V is TRBV7-2, with D uncertain. Germline CDR1 reads SGHTA; CDR2 reads FQGNSA. The CDR3 runs 13 residues. V was cut by 3 bases and J by 4 bases, with 7 bases left in between. CDR3 sequence reads: CASSLNLYNEQFF. Here the CDR3 DNA reads TGTGCCAGCAGCTTGAACTTATACAATGAGCAGTTCTTC.

The DNA for the CDR3 is TGCGCCAGCTTCACCGGGACTAGCGGAGAATATCCCAATGAGCAGTTCTTC. Translation: CASFTGTSGEYPNEQFF. The chain joins TRBV5-1 to TRBJ2-1; 11 nucleotides line up with TRBD2. This CDR3 has 17 amino acids. The germline V gene encodes CDR1 SGHRS and CDR2 YFSETQ. V trimming: 7 bases; J trimming: 6 bases; junction bases outside the gene matches: 15.

This chain uses TRBV27 with TRBJ1-5; D gene unclear. Trimming removed 5 bases from V and 6 bases from J, with 17 bases in between. Germline V gene lookup returns CDR1 MNHEY and CDR2 SMNVEV (reference sequence). The CDR3 loop spans 15 amino acids. This CDR3 is CASSMSPGDGQPQHF. CDR3 coding DNA: TGTGCCAGCAGTATGTCACCCGGGGATGGTCAGCCCCAGCATTTT.

This clonotype was recorded at least ten times. The chain links TRBV7-8 to TRBJ2-7; D may be TRBD1 or TRBD2 (5 bases each). CDR1 and CDR2 (germline): SGHVS, FQNEAQ. Deletions cut 1 base from V and 2 bases from J, with 15 bases between. CDR3 length: 16 residues. CDR3 bases: TGTGCCAGCAGCTTAGACGGGCAAATGGGGGCCTACGAGCAGTACTTC. Amino acids: CASSLDGQMGAYEQYF.

The CDR3 DNA sequence: TGTGCCAGCGATACCACCATGACAGTCCCGGGACTAGCGGGAGACTCCTACAATGAGCAGTTCTTC. Amino acid sequence: CASDTTMTVPGLAGDSYNEQFF. The chain couples TRBV28 to TRBJ2-1; 14 nucleotides match TRBD2. The J segment lost 0 bases and the V segment lost 8 bases, leaving 21 bases of the junction unmatched. Germline CDR1 and CDR2: MDHEN and SYDVKM. CDR3 length equals 22 residues.

The chain couples TRBV27 to TRBJ2-1; D may be TRBD2 (6 bases). The V gene's germline CDR1 is MNHEY and CDR2 SMNVEV (reference sequence). V lost 2 bases to trimming and J lost 1 base, with 9 bases between them. The CDR3 sequence is 15 residues long. The chain's CDR3 is CASSLDGGSYNEQFF. Here the CDR3 DNA reads TGTGCCAGCAGTTTAGACGGGGGTTCCTACAATGAGCAGTTCTTC.

The sample holds a few counts of this clonotype. The V call is TRBV27, the J call TRBJ1-5; 7 bases align to TRBD1. J was trimmed by 2 bases and V by 0 bases; bases with no gene match: 1. The CDR3 has 15 residues. Germline V gives CDR1 MNHEY, CDR2 SMNVEV (reference sequence). CDR3 sequence (DNA): TGTGCCAGCAGTTTATCGACAGGGCGCAATCAGCCCCAGCATTTT. Its translation: CASSLSTGRNQPQHF.

This clonotype was detected a few times. V and J are TRBV25-1 and TRBJ2-7; 9 bases agree with TRBD1. Germline V lookup: CDR1 MGHDK, CDR2 SYGVNS. CDR3 size: 14 residues. V lost 6 bases and J lost 5; bases outside the gene matches: 8. The CDR3 DNA sequence: TGTGCCAGCAGCTGGGACAGGGAAATTCACGAGCAGTACTTC. Amino acids: CASSWDREIHEQYF.

The CDR3 region is CASSSREAFF. In nucleotides, the CDR3 is TGTGCCAGTAGTAGCCGCGAAGCTTTCTTT. This sequence joins TRBV19 and TRBJ1-1; D not resolved. The CDR3 has 10 residues. V shed 4 bases and J shed 8 bases, with 5 bases lying between them. Germline assignment: CDR1 LNHDA and CDR2 SQIVND (reference sequence).

This clonotype was recorded only once. The chain combines TRBV28 with TRBJ1-1; D is uncertain. CDR1 and CDR2 (germline): MDHEN, SYDVKM. The V and J ends lost 5 bases and 2 bases respectively, with 6 bases between them. The CDR3 totals 12 residues. CDR3 region: CASSQINTEAFF. DNA of the CDR3: TGTGCCAGCAGTCAAATAAACACTGAAGCTTTCTTT.

The V gene is TRBV27, the J gene TRBJ2-2; D gene ambiguous. Per germline, CDR1 MNHEY and CDR2 SMNVEV (reference sequence). The length of the CDR3 is 15 residues. V lost 7 bases, J lost 5 bases, and 17 bases lay in between. For the CDR3, the DNA is TGTGCCAGCACCTACTCTGGTGGGGTTACCGGGGAGCTGTTTTTT. This encodes CASTYSGGVTGELFF.

The rearrangement uses TRBV7-2 and TRBJ2-2; D is possibly TRBD2 (5 bases). This CDR3 spans 14 amino acids. The V gene's germline CDR1 is SGHTA and CDR2 FQGNSA. V was clipped by 4 bases and J by 1 base, with 7 bases between them. The CDR3 reads CASSSRVNTGELFF. As DNA, the CDR3 is TGTGCCAGCAGCTCGAGGGTGAACACCGGGGAGCTGTTTTTT.

The rearrangement uses TRBV6-6 and TRBJ1-3; D is unclear. The germline V gene encodes CDR1 MNHNY and CDR2 SVGAGI (reference sequence). Trimming took off 6 bases at V and 0 bases at J, with 12 bases between the two ends. This CDR3 is 15 amino acids long. CDR3 coding DNA: TGTGCCAGCAGGGGAACTGACGCCTCTGGAAACACCATATATTTT. Amino acid sequence: CASRGTDASGNTIYF.

The CDR3 region has the DNA TGTGCCACCAGTGAGCGACAGACTAGCACAGATACGCAGTATTTT. It yields the protein CATSERQTSTDTQYF. The chain has TRBV24-1 and TRBJ2-3; tentative D call: TRBD1 (5 bases). V was shortened by 4 bases and J by 0 bases, with 10 bases between the two germline ends. Germline V lookup: CDR1 KGHDR, CDR2 SFDVKD. The CDR3 has 15 amino acids.

This clonotype has a count of ten or more. The rearrangement links TRBV7-2 to TRBJ2-6; no firm D call. The V gene lost 1 base and the J gene lost 2 bases, with 6 bases spanning the gap. The CDR3 has 15 amino acids. Germline loops: CDR1 SGHTA, CDR2 FQGNSA. CDR3 in amino acids: CASSLVYAGANVLTF. The CDR3 nucleotides are TGTGCCAGCAGCTTAGTTTATGCTGGGGCCAACGTCCTGACTTTC.

This clonotype occurred a few times. This chain joins TRBV6-6 and TRBJ2-7; maybe TRBD1 (10 bases). CDR1 and CDR2 from the germline V gene are MNHNY and SVGAGI (reference sequence). V lost 8 bases to trimming and J lost 4 bases, with 24 bases between them. The CDR3 extends over 16 amino acids. This CDR3 is CASAGQGGSGRYEQYF. CDR3 DNA: TGTGCCAGCGCAGGACAGGGGGGTAGCGGGAGATACGAGCAGTACTTC.